These T cell receptor beta chains were read from a single sample in a study of T cell repertoires in cytomegalovirus infection. TCRdb re-called the reads with MiXCR, one entry per CDR3 protein. Of roughly 340,000 distinct CDR3 sequences listed, 25% to 35% are singletons. Antigen specificity for these receptors is unknown. The sequencing here drew on cultured PBMCs, taken from culture after CMV antigen stimulation. Source of these receptors: a human donor in good health (CMV status not recorded). Some clones in this sample may be carry-over from other donors' samples. Both conserved end residues are part of each CDR3. The D gene is left open where the match is weak. Clone size is stated in some rows and not others, as once, few, many or a class when expanded.

clone_size | cdr3_length | d_call | j_call | v_call | cdr3_aa | cdr3_nt
NA | 14 | NA | TRBJ2-3 | TRBV3-1 | CASSQTASTDTQYF | TGTGCCAGCAGCCAGACAGCGAGCACAGATACGCAGTATTTT
NA | 15 | NA | TRBJ1-3 | TRBV19 | CASRVRGHPGNTIYF | TGTGCCAGTAGGGTTCGGGGACACCCGGGAAACACCATATATTTT
NA | 14 | TRBD2 | TRBJ2-3 | TRBV5-1 | CASSRGLRTDTQYF | TGCGCCAGCAGCCGGGGACTACGAACAGATACGCAGTATTTT
once | 16 | NA | TRBJ2-2 | TRBV29-1 | CSVEGVTPQGTGELFF | TGCAGCGTTGAGGGTGTTACTCCACAGGGAACCGGGGAGCTGTTTTTT
few | 16 | TRBD1 | TRBJ2-6 | TRBV6-6 | CAIPGTGGSGANVLTF | TGTGCCATCCCCGGGACAGGGGGGTCTGGGGCCAACGTCCTGACTTTC
few | 16 | TRBD1 | TRBJ2-1 | TRBV7-3 | CASSSRQGVRVNEQFF | TGTGCCAGCAGCTCCCGACAGGGGGTAAGGGTGAATGAGCAGTTCTTC
NA | 15 | NA | TRBJ2-1 | TRBV12-3/TRBV12-4 | CASSYGPLKYNEQFF | TGTGCCAGCAGTTATGGGCCTTTGAAATACAATGAGCAGTTCTTC
NA | 16 | NA | TRBJ2-6 | TRBV7-6 | CASSLSGLDEANVLTF | TGTGCCAGCAGCTTATCGGGGCTAGATGAGGCCAACGTCCTGACGTTC
NA | 15 | TRBD1 | TRBJ2-1 | TRBV28 | CASTTPGGSGDEQFF | TGTGCCAGCACCACTCCAGGGGGTTCGGGCGATGAGCAGTTCTTC
NA | 15 | NA | TRBJ1-5 | TRBV7-2 | CASSPLVASNQPQHF | TGTGCCAGCAGCCCGCTCGTGGCGAGCAATCAGCCCCAGCATTTT
many | 14 | NA | TRBJ1-2 | TRBV11-2 | CASSLGGANYGYTF | TGTGCCAGCAGCTTAGGGGGGGCGAACTATGGCTACACCTTC
NA | 15 | NA | TRBJ2-1 | TRBV6-1 | CASSPSPRGYNEQFF | TGTGCCAGCAGCCCGAGTCCCCGCGGGTACAATGAGCAGTTCTTC
NA | 16 | NA | TRBJ2-1 | TRBV25-1 | CASSRGRTISYNEQFF | TGTGCCAGCAGTAGGGGAAGGACTATCTCCTACAATGAGCAGTTCTTC
NA | 15 | TRBD1 | TRBJ2-2 | TRBV6-1 | CASSAQGLGTGELFF | TGTGCCAGCAGTGCACAGGGGCTGGGGACCGGGGAGCTGTTTTTT
NA | 11 | NA | TRBJ2-7 | TRBV7-2 | CARSTGREQYF | TGTGCCAGAAGCACCGGGCGGGAGCAGTACTTC
many | 12 | NA | TRBJ1-2 | TRBV19 | CASSTGDGGYTF | TGTGCCAGTAGTACTGGGGACGGCGGCTACACCTTC
few | 15 | TRBD2 | TRBJ2-1 | TRBV7-2 | CASSPHSGRMNEQFF | TGTGCCAGCAGCCCCCATAGCGGGAGGATGAATGAGCAGTTCTTC
many | 12 | TRBD1 | TRBJ1-2 | TRBV7-6 | CASSLTGVGYTF | TGTGCCAGCAGTCTTACAGGGGTTGGCTACACCTTC
few | 15 | TRBD1 | TRBJ1-1 | TRBV5-1 | CASSLSGQGATEAFF | TGCGCCAGCAGCTTGTCGGGACAGGGCGCCACTGAAGCTTTCTTT
NA | 16 | NA | TRBJ2-1 | TRBV27 | CASSEPGVLYPNEQFF | TGTGCCAGCAGTGAACCAGGGGTCCTATACCCGAATGAGCAGTTCTTC
few | 16 | NA | TRBJ2-6 | TRBV6-8 | CASVGGATSGANVLTF | TGTGCCAGCGTAGGAGGCGCGACCTCTGGGGCCAACGTCCTGACTTTC